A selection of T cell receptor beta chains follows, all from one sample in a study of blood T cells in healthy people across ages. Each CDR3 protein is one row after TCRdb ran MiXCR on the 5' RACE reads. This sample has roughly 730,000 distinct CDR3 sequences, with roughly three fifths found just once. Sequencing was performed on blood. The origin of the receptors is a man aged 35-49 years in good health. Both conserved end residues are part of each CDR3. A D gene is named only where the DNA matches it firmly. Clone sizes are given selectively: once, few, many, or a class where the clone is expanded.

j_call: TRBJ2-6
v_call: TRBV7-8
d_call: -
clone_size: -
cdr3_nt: TGTGCCAGCAGCTTAGCGGCAGCTGGGGCCAACGTCCTGACTTTC
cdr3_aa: CASSLAAAGANVLTF

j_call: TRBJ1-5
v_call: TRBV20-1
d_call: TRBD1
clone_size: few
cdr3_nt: TGCAGTGCTAGCCGGGGACAGGGAGATCAGCCCCAGCATTTT
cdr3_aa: CSASRGQGDQPQHF

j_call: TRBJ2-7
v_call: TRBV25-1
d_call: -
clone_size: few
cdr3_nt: TGTGCCAGACGTGCTAACTCCTACGAGCAGTACTTC
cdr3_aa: CARRANSYEQYF

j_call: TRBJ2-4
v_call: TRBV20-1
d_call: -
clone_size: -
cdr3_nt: TGCAGTGCTAGAGATCTAGGGGGGGAATGGGAGCAGTACTTC
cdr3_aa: CSARDLGGEWEQYF

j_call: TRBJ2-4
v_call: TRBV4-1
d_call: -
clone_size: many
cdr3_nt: TGCGCCAGCAGCCAAGATGTCCGGTCAAGGGAGTACTTC
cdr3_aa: CASSQDVRSREYF

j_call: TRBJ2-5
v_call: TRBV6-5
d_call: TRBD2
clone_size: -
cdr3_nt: TGTGCCAGCAGTTCCCTTAGCGGGAGGTCTGGGGAGACCCAGTACTTC
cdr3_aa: CASSSLSGRSGETQYF

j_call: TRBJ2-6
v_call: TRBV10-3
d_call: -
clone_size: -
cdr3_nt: TGTGCCATCAGTGAGGAGGGCAGGGGGGGACTCTCTGGGGCCAACGTCCTGACTTTC
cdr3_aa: CAISEEGRGGLSGANVLTF

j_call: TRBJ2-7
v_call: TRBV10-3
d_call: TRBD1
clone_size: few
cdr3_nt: TGTGCCATCAGTGATCGGACAGGGGGTTACGAGCAGTACTTC
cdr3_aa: CAISDRTGGYEQYF

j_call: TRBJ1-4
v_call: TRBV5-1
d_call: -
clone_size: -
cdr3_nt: TGCGCCAGCAGCCTCTTGGCGGGGGTCAATGAAAAACTGTTTTTT
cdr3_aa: CASSLLAGVNEKLFF

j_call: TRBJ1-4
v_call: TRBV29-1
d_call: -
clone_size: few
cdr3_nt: TGCAGCGTTGAAGGTGGGGGGAACCATGAAAAACTGTTTTTT
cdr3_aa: CSVEGGGNHEKLFF

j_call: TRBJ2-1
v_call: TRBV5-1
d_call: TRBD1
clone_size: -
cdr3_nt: TGCGCCAGCAGCCCGGACAGGTCGATACCTAGGCATGAGCAGTTCTTC
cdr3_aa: CASSPDRSIPRHEQFF

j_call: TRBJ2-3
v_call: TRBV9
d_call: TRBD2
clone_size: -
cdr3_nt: TGTGCCAGCAGCGGACTAGCGGGGGTCCGCACAGATACGCAGTATTTT
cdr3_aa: CASSGLAGVRTDTQYF

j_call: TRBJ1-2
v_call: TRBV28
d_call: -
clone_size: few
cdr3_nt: TGTGCCAGCAGTTTAGCTTTTATTAAGTCGAACTATGGCTACACCTTC
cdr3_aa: CASSLAFIKSNYGYTF

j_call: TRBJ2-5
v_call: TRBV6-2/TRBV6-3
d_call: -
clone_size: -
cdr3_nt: TGTGCCAGCAGTTACTCGGGGCCTCAAGAGACCCAGTACTTC
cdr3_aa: CASSYSGPQETQYF

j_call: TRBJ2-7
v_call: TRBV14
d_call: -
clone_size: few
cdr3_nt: TGTGCCAGCAGCCATGGTGGGCACTACGAGCAGTACTTC
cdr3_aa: CASSHGGHYEQYF

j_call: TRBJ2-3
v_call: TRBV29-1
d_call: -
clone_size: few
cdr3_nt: TGCAGCGTTGTCTTCAGTTCGGCAGATACGCAGTATTTT
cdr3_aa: CSVVFSSADTQYF

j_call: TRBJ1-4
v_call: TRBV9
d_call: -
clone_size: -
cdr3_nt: TGTGCCAGCAGCGTCCGGGGGGCTGCTAATGAAAAACTGTTTTTT
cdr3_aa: CASSVRGAANEKLFF

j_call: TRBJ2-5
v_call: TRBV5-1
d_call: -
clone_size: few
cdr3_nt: TGCGCCAGCAGCTCGATGCCGACTAGCCAAGAGACCCAGTACTTC
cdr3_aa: CASSSMPTSQETQYF

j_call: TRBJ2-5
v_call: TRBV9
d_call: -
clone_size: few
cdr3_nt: TGTGCCAGCAGCGTAGGCCCAGAGAAAGAGACCCAGTACTTC
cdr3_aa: CASSVGPEKETQYF

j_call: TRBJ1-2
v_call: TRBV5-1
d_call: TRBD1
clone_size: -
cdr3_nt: TGCGCCAGCAGTTGGATAACAGGGGCTTCCGATGGCTACACCTTC
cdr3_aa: CASSWITGASDGYTF

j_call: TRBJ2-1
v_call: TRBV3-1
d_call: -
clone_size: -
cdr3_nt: TGTGCCAGCAGAACCGACAGGCATGAGCAGTTCTTC
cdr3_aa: CASRTDRHEQFF

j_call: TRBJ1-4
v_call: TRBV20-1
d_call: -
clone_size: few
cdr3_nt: TGCAGTGGCGAAGGATCGGGCATTGAAAAACTGTTTTTT
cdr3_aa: CSGEGSGIEKLFF

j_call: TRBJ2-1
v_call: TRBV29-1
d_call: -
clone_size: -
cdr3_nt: TGCAGCGTTGAGGGGGTGTCGCTCATTACCTACAATGAGCAGTTCTTC
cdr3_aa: CSVEGVSLITYNEQFF

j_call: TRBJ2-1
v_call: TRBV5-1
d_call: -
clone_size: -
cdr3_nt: TGCGCCAGCAGCTTCGGGACTCTTGCAGGGGATGAGCAGTTCTTC
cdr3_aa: CASSFGTLAGDEQFF